The 15 T cell receptor beta chains given below trace back to one sample, sequenced in a study of blood T cell repertoires in COVID-19. TCRdb's table, derived via immunoSEQ multiplex PCR, lists solely in-frame clones and lacks some. The sample includes about 430,000 clones, 85% to 90% of them seen just once. The material sequenced was PBMCs or T cells enriched from blood (not recorded which). These receptors were taken from a man aged 25 to 45 who had recovered from COVID-19.

The chain couples TRBV10-3 to TRBJ1-1; D unresolved. CDR3 length equals 16 residues. V lost 10 bases and J lost 2, with 23 bases in between. Germline V gene data show CDR1 as ENHRY and CDR2 as SYGVKD. The CDR3 nucleotides are TGTGCCACTTTCCCGACTATTACAGTTCCAAACACTGAAGCTTTCTTT. This sequence encodes CATFPTITVPNTEAFF.

The chain is built from TRBV28 and TRBJ2-1, with D maybe TRBD2 (5 bases). CDR3 length equals 14 residues. Germline CDR1 reads MDHEN; CDR2 reads SYDVKM. Trimming left V 5 bases short and J 6 bases short, with 14 bases between. The chain's CDR3 is CASSTFGGRNEQFF. For the CDR3, the DNA is TGTGCCAGCAGTACTTTCGGCGGGCGCAATGAGCAGTTCTTC.

This chain joins TRBV28 and TRBJ1-1; D gene unclear. The V end was cut by 3 bases, the J end by 7 bases, with 6 bases between. This CDR3 is built from 11 residues. CDR1 MDHEN and CDR2 SYDVKM come from the germline V gene. CDR3: CASSFYGEAFF. The CDR3 DNA is TGTGCCAGCAGTTTCTACGGTGAAGCTTTCTTT. Combining the CDR3 with reference TRBV28 and TRBJ1-1 gives the whole variable domain DVKVTQSSRYLVKRTGEKVFLECVQDMDHENMFWYRQDPGLGLRLIYFSYDVKMKEKGDIPEGYSVSREKKERFSLILESASTNQTSMYLCASSFYGEAFFGQGTRLTVV.

The table lists this clone with a few counts. The rearrangement links TRBV4-2 to TRBJ1-4; D unclear. In germline, CDR1 is LGHNA, CDR2 YNFKEQ. The V and J ends lost 4 bases and 0 bases respectively, with 15 bases between them. CDR3 length: 17 residues. The CDR3, as DNA: TGTGCCAGCAGCCCCAGGACGGACGGGGCAACTAATGAAAAACTGTTTTTT. This gives the protein CASSPRTDGATNEKLFF.

The rearrangement links TRBV11-2 to TRBJ2-1; TRBD2 aligns across 8 bases. The V and J ends lost 2 bases and 1 base, in that order; junction bases with no gene match: 4. The CDR3 consists of 16 residues. Germline CDR1 reads SGHAT; CDR2 reads FQNNGV. The CDR3 DNA reads TGTGCCAGCAGCTTATCGGTAGCGGGATCCTACAATGAGCAGTTCTTC. Amino acids: CASSLSVAGSYNEQFF.

The V and J genes are TRBV13 and TRBJ2-7; 7 bases align to TRBD2. The CDR3 runs 13 residues. Germline CDR1 PRHDT, CDR2 FYEKMQ (reference sequence). Losses at the gene ends were 8 bases for V and 4 bases for J; bases not matched to a gene: 8. The DNA for the CDR3 is TGTGCCAGCGGAGGCGGGAGTTCTTACGAGCAGTACTTC. This gives the protein CASGGGSSYEQYF.

J is TRBJ2-6 and V is TRBV29-1; D unresolved. The length of the CDR3 is 13 residues. Per germline, CDR1 SQVTM and CDR2 ANQGSEA. The ends were cut back, 0 bases at V and 4 bases at J, with 4 bases in the middle. CDR3 in amino acids: CSVEDRGANVLTF. The CDR3, as DNA: TGCAGCGTTGAAGATCGGGGGGCCAACGTCCTGACTTTC.

The chain links TRBV7-8 to TRBJ2-2, with D tentatively TRBD1 (5 bases). Trimming cost V 6 bases and J 0 bases, with 8 bases left between them. The CDR3 is 14 residues long. CDR1 is SGHVS and CDR2 is FQNEAQ in the germline V gene. CDR3 residues: CASSRTPNTGELFF. CDR3 coding DNA: TGTGCCAGCAGTCGGACACCGAACACCGGGGAGCTGTTTTTT.

The chain couples TRBV28 to TRBJ1-2; D unresolved. The CDR3 is 11 amino acids. V dropped 6 bases and J dropped 6 bases, with 8 bases sitting between them. Germline V gives CDR1 MDHEN, CDR2 SYDVKM. CDR3 in DNA: TGTGCCAGCAGCTTACTAGATGGCTACACCTTC. Translating gives CASSLLDGYTF.

This clone was counted once. The genes are TRBV7-8 and TRBJ1-2; the D gene is possibly TRBD1 (6 bases). This CDR3 is 13 amino acids long. Trimming shortened V by 5 bases and J by 4 bases, and 11 bases separated the two germline ends. Germline lookup yields CDR1 SGHVS and CDR2 FQNEAQ. The CDR3 spells CASSTGPVYGYTF. CDR3 nucleotide sequence: TGTGCCAGCAGCACAGGGCCAGTCTATGGCTACACCTTC.

The sample holds a few counts of this clone. This chain links TRBV18 with TRBJ1-2; D call uncertain. CDR1 is KGHSH, CDR2 LQKENI, per germline. The V and J ends lost 2 bases and 6 bases respectively, with 10 bases between them. This CDR3 is built from 13 residues. This CDR3 is CASSPRGSDGYTF. The CDR3 DNA sequence: TGTGCCAGCTCACCAAGAGGGTCGGATGGCTACACCTTC.

The genes are TRBV10-1 and TRBJ2-1; D ambiguous. The germline V gene has CDR1 WNHNN and CDR2 SYGVQD (reference sequence). This CDR3 is 13 amino acids long. Trimming pared 2 bases from V and 3 bases from J, leaving 5 bases between. Written as DNA, the CDR3 is TGCGCCAGCAGTGAGGTTCTCTACAATGAGCAGTTCTTC. It specifies CASSEVLYNEQFF.

The chain links TRBV29-1 to TRBJ2-3, with a weak D call TRBD1 (5 bases). In germline, CDR1 is SQVTM, CDR2 ANQGSEA. This CDR3 has 13 residues. V lost 3 bases and J 3 bases, leaving 10 bases between the germline ends. CDR3 in amino acids: CSVDSPGTDTQYF. The DNA of the CDR3 is TGCAGCGTTGATTCTCCAGGGACAGATACGCAGTATTTT.

The J gene is TRBJ2-5, the V gene TRBV10-1; D is uncertain. The V gene lost 2 bases and the J gene lost 14 bases, with 15 bases spanning the gap. The CDR3 contains 12 residues. The V gene's germline CDR1 is WNHNN and CDR2 SYGVQD (reference sequence). CDR3 in amino acids: CASSERWSRLYF. As DNA, the CDR3 is TGCGCCAGCAGTGAGCGTTGGTCCCGTCTATACTTC.

The count of this clone is one. The chain couples TRBV6-5 to TRBJ1-1, with D possibly being TRBD1 (6 bases). CDR1 MNHEY and CDR2 SVGAGI come from the germline V gene. Deletions cut 0 bases from V and 6 bases from J, with 8 bases between. The CDR3 sequence is 13 residues long. CDR3 in amino acids: CASSYSPGAEAFF. The CDR3, as DNA: TGTGCCAGCAGTTACTCACCAGGGGCTGAAGCTTTCTTT.